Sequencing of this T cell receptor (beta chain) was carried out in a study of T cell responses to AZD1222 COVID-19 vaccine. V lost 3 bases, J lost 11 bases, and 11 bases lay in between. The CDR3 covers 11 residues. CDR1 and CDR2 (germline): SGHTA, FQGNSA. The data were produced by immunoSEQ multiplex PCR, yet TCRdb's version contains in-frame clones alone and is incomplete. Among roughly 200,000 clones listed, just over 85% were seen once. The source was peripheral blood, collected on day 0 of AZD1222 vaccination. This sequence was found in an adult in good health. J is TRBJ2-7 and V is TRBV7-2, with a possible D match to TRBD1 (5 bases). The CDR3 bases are TGTGCCAGCAGCTTCAGTGGACATAAGTACTTC. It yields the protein CASSFSGHKYF.